The next 32 T cell receptor beta chains were all read from a single sample in a study of cytomegalovirus exposure and HLA in healthy donors (dated by TCRdb to about 2017). The library was generated by the immunoSEQ multiplex PCR assay. For the multiplex PCR, a mixture combining 60 forward primers for TCR Vbeta segments and 13 reverse primers for TCR Jbeta segments was used. This immuneACCESS table, as held by TCRdb, lists in-frame sequences with V and J called but not all clones. Of the missing ones, under half trace to an unresolved V gene in checked studies; the others have no known cause. A total of around 170,000 clones appear in this sample, 75% to 85% of them only once. Around 1.6% of the sample goes to the ten largest clones. Specimen: PBMCs. Receptors were obtained from a man aged 18 to 30 in good health and CMV-seronegative.

The chain links TRBV7-6 to TRBJ2-7; 11 nucleotides agree with TRBD2. Germline CDR1 reads SGHVS; CDR2 reads FNYEAQ. This CDR3 spans 13 amino acids. The ends lost 9 bases at V and 3 bases at J; junction bases unmatched: 4. CDR3: CASSGTSGYEQYF. The DNA for the CDR3 is TGTGCCAGTTCCGGGACTAGCGGCTACGAGCAGTACTTC.

This chain links TRBV30 with TRBJ2-2; D not resolved. The CDR3 spans 12 residues. V gave up 2 bases and J gave up 6 bases, with 7 bases separating them. Germline lookup yields CDR1 GTSNPN and CDR2 SVGIG (reference sequence). The CDR3 loop is CAWSNNAGELFF. As DNA, the CDR3 is TGTGCCTGGAGTAATAATGCCGGGGAGCTGTTTTTT.

This clone came up once. J is TRBJ1-1 and V is TRBV5-1, with TRBD1 matching 9 bases. The ends lost 4 bases at V and 3 bases at J; junction bases unmatched: 4. The CDR3 length is 14 residues. The V gene's germline CDR1 is SGHRS and CDR2 YFSETQ. CDR3 protein: CASSPDRGYTEAFF. CDR3 DNA sequence: TGCGCCAGCAGCCCGGACAGGGGCTACACTGAAGCTTTCTTT.

This clone was counted a few times. The rearrangement joins TRBV30 to TRBJ1-1, with D perhaps matching TRBD1 (5 bases). This CDR3 contains 13 residues. Per germline, CDR1 GTSNPN and CDR2 SVGIG (reference sequence). Deletions cut 2 bases from V and 1 base from J, with 8 bases between. The CDR3: CAWSRQRNTEAFF. The CDR3 DNA follows: TGTGCCTGGAGTCGACAGAGGAACACTGAAGCTTTCTTT. Combining the CDR3 with reference TRBV30 and TRBJ1-1 gives the whole variable domain SQTIHQWPATLVQPVGSPLSLECTVEGTSNPNLYWYRQAAGRGLQLLFYSVGIGQISSEVPQNLSASRPQDRQFILSSKKLLLSDSGFYLCAWSRQRNTEAFFGQGTRLTVV.

This chain links TRBV10-2 with TRBJ2-3; 9 bases fit TRBD2. Germline loops: CDR1 WSHSY, CDR2 SAAADI. J was trimmed by 2 bases and V by 2 bases; bases with no gene match: 5. The CDR3 extends over 16 amino acids. CDR3 residues: CASSEVAGAYTDTQYF. The CDR3 DNA sequence: TGCGCCAGCAGTGAGGTAGCGGGGGCCTACACAGATACGCAGTATTTT.

The gene calls are TRBV9 and TRBJ2-7; 9 bases match TRBD1. The length of the CDR3 is 16 residues. With V trimmed by 0 bases and J by 2 bases, 6 bases remained unmatched. Germline V gene lookup returns CDR1 SGDLS and CDR2 YYNGEE. CDR3 bases: TGTGCCAGCAGCGTAGCTGGGACAGGGCCCCCCTACGAGCAGTACTTC. It codes for CASSVAGTGPPYEQYF.

J is TRBJ2-5 and V is TRBV6-1; a possible D gene is TRBD1 (8 bases). V was shortened by 6 bases and J by 5 bases, with 13 bases between the two germline ends. This CDR3 has 13 amino acids. The germline V gene encodes CDR1 MNHNS and CDR2 SASEGT. The CDR3: CASRYRGGETQYF. CDR3 bases: TGTGCCAGCAGGTACAGGGGGGGGGAGACCCAGTACTTC.

The chain is built from TRBV30 and TRBJ2-1, with a possible D match to TRBD1 (6 bases). The CDR3 is 14 residues long. Deletions cut 5 bases from V and 4 bases from J, with 15 bases between. Germline values: CDR1 GTSNPN, CDR2 SVGIG (reference sequence). The CDR3 coding sequence is TGTGCCTGGGGGCCCGGGACATTGTACAATGAGCAGTTCTTC. It yields the protein CAWGPGTLYNEQFF. The full variable domain, its missing parts supplied by reference TRBV30 and TRBJ2-1, is SQTIHQWPATLVQPVGSPLSLECTVEGTSNPNLYWYRQAAGRGLQLLFYSVGIGQISSEVPQNLSASRPQDRQFILSSKKLLLSDSGFYLCAWGPGTLYNEQFFGPGTRLTVL.

The V gene is TRBV15, the J gene TRBJ2-5; TRBD1 agrees at 7 bases. After removal of 5 bases from V and 3 bases from J, the junction contained 15 bases not matched to a gene. This CDR3 spans 17 amino acids. Germline V lookup: CDR1 LNHNV, CDR2 YYDKDF (reference sequence). CDR3 residues: CATSSGTAVWTEETQYF. The CDR3 DNA is TGTGCCACCAGCTCGGGGACAGCCGTATGGACCGAAGAGACCCAGTACTTC.

This sequence joins TRBV14 and TRBJ2-7, with 8 bases aligning to TRBD1. J lost 5 bases, V lost 4 bases, and 10 bases had no gene match. The germline gives CDR1 SGHDN, CDR2 FVKESK. There are 15 residues in the CDR3. CDR3 residues: CASSRRGQGWNEQYF. The CDR3 DNA follows: TGTGCCAGCAGCCGCCGAGGACAGGGTTGGAACGAGCAGTACTTC.

The V and J genes are TRBV2 and TRBJ1-5; D is undetermined. The germline V and J ends were trimmed by 4 bases and 7 bases, with 17 bases remaining between them. In germline, CDR1 is SNHLY, CDR2 FYNNEI. CDR3 length: 15 amino acids. CDR3 nucleotides: TGTGCCAGCAGTGTGGGTGTAGCAGACTCCCAGCCCCAGCATTTT. It codes for CASSVGVADSQPQHF.

V usage is TRBV4-1 and J usage is TRBJ2-3; TRBD2 matches 10 bases. This CDR3 is built from 14 residues. Germline CDR1 MGHRA, CDR2 YSYEKL. Trimming took 5 bases from V and 5 from J; bases not matched to a gene: 4. DNA for the CDR3: TGCGCCAGCAGCTCGACTAGCGGGCAAGATACGCAGTATTTT. Residues: CASSSTSGQDTQYF.

V usage is TRBV28 and J usage is TRBJ1-1, with TRBD1 matching over 7 bases. With V trimmed by 10 bases and J by 5 bases, 7 bases remained unmatched. Germline V gene data show CDR1 as MDHEN and CDR2 as SYDVKM. This CDR3 comprises 12 residues. CDR3: CATGQWGTEAFF. CDR3 sequence (DNA): TGTGCCACGGGACAGTGGGGGACTGAAGCTTTCTTT.

The chain is built from TRBV2 and TRBJ1-1; D might be TRBD1 (6 bases). The germline V gene encodes CDR1 SNHLY and CDR2 FYNNEI. The CDR3 has 13 amino acids. CDR3 nucleotides: TGTGCGTCGAGGGGGAGGGTGGGCACTGAAGCTTTCTTT. Translated, it gives CASRGRVGTEAFF. Full variable domain (remainder filled in from reference TRBV2 and TRBJ1-1): EPEVTQTPSHQVTQMGQEVILRCVPISNHLYFYWYRQILGQKVEFLVSFYNNEISEKSEIFDDQFSVERPDGSNFTLKIRSTKLEDSAMYFCASRGRVGTEAFFGQGTRLTVV.

J is TRBJ2-4 and V is TRBV18, with a tentative D call TRBD1 (7 bases). The V end was cut by 1 base, the J end by 9 bases, with 19 bases between. The CDR3 runs to 16 residues. Germline loops: CDR1 KGHSH, CDR2 LQKENI. CDR3 DNA sequence: TGTGCCAGCTCACCACAGGGGGGACAGACGTTTTTCATTCAGTACTTC. Amino acid sequence: CASSPQGGQTFFIQYF.

CDR3 bases: TGTGCTAGTGGTTTTTCGGGGGGCCCCTATACGCAGTATTTT. Protein product: CASGFSGGPYTQYF. The chain links TRBV12-5 to TRBJ2-3, with D possibly being TRBD2 (7 bases). V was clipped by 3 bases and J by 7 bases, with 14 bases between them. The CDR3 consists of 14 residues. Germline V gene data show CDR1 as LGHNT and CDR2 as FRNRAP.

CDR3 region: CASAAGGYSDTQYF. CDR3 DNA sequence: TGTGCCAGCGCGGCGGGGGGCTACTCTGATACGCAGTATTTT. The chain links TRBV28 to TRBJ2-3, with 8 nucleotides matching TRBD2. Looked up from germline, CDR1 is MDHEN and CDR2 is SYDVKM. Trimming at V came to 8 bases and at J to 6 bases, leaving 10 bases not matched to a gene. The CDR3 consists of 14 residues.

The chain couples TRBV11-2 to TRBJ2-1; TRBD2 might be the D (6 bases). Germline-derived CDR1 and CDR2 are SGHAT and FQNNGV. Trimming took off 5 bases at V and 9 bases at J, with 14 bases between the two ends. This CDR3 spans 13 amino acids. In DNA form, the CDR3 reads TGTGCCAGCAGCCCCCAGACTAGTGCTGAGCAGTTCTTC. It codes for CASSPQTSAEQFF.

This sequence joins TRBV30 and TRBJ1-2; D might be TRBD1 (5 bases). V lost 3 bases and J lost 8, with 16 bases in between. The CDR3 runs to 13 residues. Looked up from germline, CDR1 is GTSNPN and CDR2 is SVGIG (reference sequence). This chain's CDR3 is CAWRSQGPLGYTF. The CDR3 bases are TGTGCCTGGAGGAGCCAGGGCCCGCTAGGCTACACCTTC. The complete variable domain, with remaining parts taken from reference TRBV30 and TRBJ1-2, reads SQTIHQWPATLVQPVGSPLSLECTVEGTSNPNLYWYRQAAGRGLQLLFYSVGIGQISSEVPQNLSASRPQDRQFILSSKKLLLSDSGFYLCAWRSQGPLGYTFGSGTRLTVV.

This clone was counted a few times. This chain uses TRBV27 with TRBJ2-1, with D possibly being TRBD2 (6 bases). Trimming stripped 4 bases from V and 2 bases from J, with 21 bases between. Germline V lookup: CDR1 MNHEY, CDR2 SMNVEV (reference sequence). This CDR3 comprises 18 residues. The CDR3 DNA reads TGTGCCAGCAGTTCAAGGAAACGACTAGAGGTGACCTACAATGAGCAGTTCTTC. It codes for CASSSRKRLEVTYNEQFF.

CDR3 in amino acids: CSVEDPDRREQFF. For the CDR3, the DNA is TGCAGCGTTGAAGATCCGGACAGGCGTGAGCAGTTCTTC. The chain is built from TRBV29-1 and TRBJ2-1, with 7 bases identical to TRBD1. The V and J ends lost 0 bases and 9 bases, in that order; junction bases with no gene match: 5. The CDR3 has 13 amino acids. The V gene's germline CDR1 is SQVTM and CDR2 ANQGSEA.

This chain uses TRBV4-1 with TRBJ2-5; D not resolved. The length of the CDR3 is 13 residues. The V gene lost 4 bases and the J gene lost 4 bases, with 10 bases spanning the gap. Germline V lookup: CDR1 MGHRA, CDR2 YSYEKL. The CDR3 protein is CASSPQFGETQYF. CDR3 nucleotides: TGCGCCAGCAGCCCTCAGTTTGGAGAGACCCAGTACTTC.

This clone has a single count. V is TRBV10-2 and J is TRBJ2-6, with D perhaps TRBD1 (5 bases). CDR1 is WSHSY, CDR2 SAAADI, per germline. The CDR3 has 16 amino acids. With 2 bases removed from V and 2 bases from J, the gap between germline ends came to 10 bases. The CDR3 DNA reads TGCGCCAGCAGTGAGCTTGCAGGGCCTGGGGCCAACGTCCTGACTTTC. Translated: CASSELAGPGANVLTF.

This clone was observed a handful of times. The chain links TRBV5-1 to TRBJ2-2; TRBD1 might be the D (6 bases). Germline V gene data show CDR1 as SGHRS and CDR2 as YFSETQ. V was trimmed by 4 bases and J by 3 bases, leaving 19 bases between them. The CDR3 consists of 17 residues. The CDR3 spells CASSQPGETGDTGELFF. CDR3 DNA: TGCGCCAGCAGCCAGCCGGGCGAGACAGGAGACACCGGGGAGCTGTTTTTT.

A word on this clone: Other DNA sequences in this sample translate to the same CDR3. This chain links TRBV7-2 with TRBJ2-5; tentatively, D is TRBD2 (7 bases). This CDR3 spans 14 amino acids. Germline assignment: CDR1 SGHTA and CDR2 FQGNSA. Trimming stripped 0 bases from V and 5 bases from J, with 10 bases between. This CDR3 is CASSLAGGPETQYF. The CDR3 nucleotides read TGTGCCAGCAGCTTAGCGGGGGGGCCGGAGACCCAGTACTTC.

This clone was seen more than once but under ten times. The chain has TRBV29-1 and TRBJ2-1; the D gene is possibly TRBD1 (6 bases). V was trimmed by 7 bases and J by 4 bases, leaving 14 bases between them. From germline, CDR1 is SQVTM and CDR2 ANQGSEA. The CDR3 contains 13 residues. For the CDR3, the DNA is TGCAGCGCCTCAGGACAGAAATACAATGAGCAGTTCTTC. Protein product: CSASGQKYNEQFF.

Regarding this clone: Mismatch with germline at one junction end may stem from a read error. V and J are TRBV7-7 and TRBJ2-7, with D uncertain. Germline CDR1 is SSHAT and CDR2 is FNYEAQ (reference sequence). The CDR3 contains 14 residues. The CDR3 DNA sequence: TGTGCTAGCAGCTTATACCCAGGCTCTAACGAGCAGTACTTC. Its protein product is CASSLYPGSNEQYF.

The chain couples TRBV27 to TRBJ2-3; D might be TRBD2 (6 bases). The CDR3 is 15 residues long. Trimming pared 6 bases from V and 3 bases from J, leaving 16 bases between. Germline CDR1 MNHEY, CDR2 SMNVEV (reference sequence). The CDR3 nucleotides are TGTGCCAGCAGCCTGACATGGGCGGGGACAGATACGCAGTATTTT. It specifies CASSLTWAGTDTQYF.

This clone was observed a handful of times. J is TRBJ1-6 and V is TRBV5-6; perhaps TRBD1 as D (5 bases). CDR1 is SGHDT, CDR2 YYEEEE, per germline. V was clipped by 4 bases and J by 10 bases, with 15 bases between them. This CDR3 comprises 14 residues. The CDR3 sequence: CASSHGQQNSPLHF. CDR3 sequence (DNA): TGTGCCAGCAGCCACGGACAACAAAACTCACCCCTCCACTTT.

The rearrangement links TRBV5-1 to TRBJ2-2; D is uncertain. Per germline, CDR1 SGHRS and CDR2 YFSETQ. The ends were cut back, 2 bases at V and 4 bases at J, with 6 bases in the middle. The CDR3 has 13 residues. Here the CDR3 DNA reads TGCGCCAGCAGCTTAACAGTCACCGGGGAGCTGTTTTTT. Translation gives CASSLTVTGELFF.

The sample holds a few counts of this clone. This chain joins TRBV6-5 and TRBJ1-1; TRBD1 agrees at 9 bases. With V trimmed by 2 bases and J by 2 bases, 6 bases remained unmatched. Germline values: CDR1 MNHEY, CDR2 SVGAGI. The CDR3 length is 16 residues. CDR3 nucleotide sequence: TGTGCCAGCAGTTACGACCCGGACAGGGGAAACACTGAAGCTTTCTTT. It encodes CASSYDPDRGNTEAFF.

The gene calls are TRBV7-2 and TRBJ2-2; a possible D gene is TRBD1 (6 bases). The CDR3 spans 17 residues. CDR1 and CDR2 (germline): SGHTA, FQGNSA. V shed 4 bases and J shed 0 bases, with 15 bases lying between them. This CDR3 reads CASSYKGGYANTGELFF. The CDR3 bases are TGTGCCAGCAGCTATAAAGGGGGATACGCGAACACCGGGGAGCTGTTTTTT.